The source of this TCR beta chain is a study of graft-versus-host responses after intestinal transplantation. Some clones are missing from TCRdb's copy, which holds only in-frame ones; the method was immunoSEQ multiplex PCR. The repertoire holds 100,000 to 110,000 clones, roughly 90% seen once, with 0.9% to 1% in the top ten. This CDR3 has 15 residues. The V gene's germline CDR1 is SGHRS and CDR2 YFSETQ. V shed 0 bases and J shed 8 bases, with 15 bases lying between them. About this clone itself: Antigen specificity is unknown.

This chain links TRBV5-1 with TRBJ2-4, with D tentatively TRBD1 or TRBD2 (5 bases each). Sequences were derived from unstimulated CD4+ T cells sorted from spleen or lymph node cells, sampled before transplant. This TCR derives from a human donor who was the organ donor for an intestinal transplant. In DNA form, the CDR3 reads TGCGCCAGCAGCTTGGGTTCCGGATCGGGACACATTCAGTACTTC. It encodes CASSLGSGSGHIQYF.